Ten or more counts support the clone carrying this TCR beta chain. What it binds is unknown. The data derive from a study of T cells in Graves' hyperthyroidism and ophthalmopathy. Study-level points and caveats: Ophthalmopathy was distinguished from stable hyperthyroidism by 13 V-J signatures.

The V end lost 5 bases, the J end lost 2 bases, and 19 bases lay between the germline ends. Germline CDR1 SQVTM, CDR2 ANQGSEA. The CDR3 has 15 amino acids. Researchers took RNA transcripts and amplified the TCR beta CDR3 regions from them. When the TCR CDR3 underwent first-round RT-PCR, the HTBI primer set was used. One entry per CDR3 protein, called by TCRdb with MiXCR from the multiplex PCR reads. The sample contains 470,000 or so distinct CDR3 sequences, less than 25% of which appear only once. Diagnosis relied on clinical symptoms, serum thyroxine and TRAb, thyroid ultrasound and orbital computed tomography.

This clonotype was obtained from a man between 18 and 35 years old with Graves' hyperthyroidism. V and J are TRBV29-1 and TRBJ2-7; possibly TRBD2 for D (5 bases). The sample comprised blood. In DNA, the CDR3 is TGCAGCGTTTCCCTTCGGCTAGCAGAAGCCTACGAGCAGTACTTC. Protein: CSVSLRLAEAYEQYF.